The 10 T cell receptor beta chains presented below share a single source sample, sequenced in a study of control samples from healthy donors and cancer patients. Clones were sequenced by immunoSEQ multiplex PCR, and TCRdb holds only the in-frame ones, with some missing. The table records about 160,000 clones, about 93% of them present only once. The source material was blood. The receptors were sampled from a woman in her fifties or sixties in good health.

The count of this clone is one. The J gene is TRBJ2-3, the V gene TRBV11-3; perhaps TRBD1 as D (6 bases). Germline V CDR1 and CDR2: SGHNT, YENEEA. The CDR3 has 15 residues. Trimming removed 5 bases from V and 1 base from J, with 13 bases in between. The CDR3 is CASSTEGVGTDTQYF. The DNA for the CDR3 is TGTGCCAGCAGCACCGAGGGGGTAGGCACAGATACGCAGTATTTT.

This clone was detected once. This chain connects TRBV2 to TRBJ1-1; 7 bases map to TRBD1. This CDR3 has 11 amino acids. Germline loops: CDR1 SNHLY, CDR2 FYNNEI. Trimming cost V 6 bases and J 6 bases; bases outside gene matches: 1. This chain's CDR3 is CASRTGPEAFF. Written as DNA, the CDR3 is TGTGCCAGCAGGACAGGGCCTGAAGCTTTCTTT. The whole variable domain, filled in from reference TRBV2 and TRBJ1-1, reads EPEVTQTPSHQVTQMGQEVILRCVPISNHLYFYWYRQILGQKVEFLVSFYNNEISEKSEIFDDQFSVERPDGSNFTLKIRSTKLEDSAMYFCASRTGPEAFFGQGTRLTVV.

The rearrangement uses TRBV30 and TRBJ1-2; D is unresolved. V lost 5 bases and J 0 bases, leaving 7 bases between the germline ends. This CDR3 has 12 amino acids. Per the germline V gene, CDR1 is GTSNPN and CDR2 is SVGIG (reference sequence). The CDR3 reads CAWAEANYGYTF. CDR3 sequence (DNA): TGTGCCTGGGCGGAGGCTAACTATGGCTACACCTTC.

The V call is TRBV29-1, the J call TRBJ1-4, with 7 bases aligning to TRBD1. The germline V gene encodes CDR1 SQVTM and CDR2 ANQGSEA. Losses at the gene ends were 5 bases for V and 8 bases for J; bases not matched to a gene: 14. There are 15 residues in the CDR3. The DNA of the CDR3 is TGCAGCGTTTCCCGGACAGGCCGGTCGGACGAAAAACTGTTTTTT. This gives the protein CSVSRTGRSDEKLFF.

The chain joins TRBV5-4 to TRBJ2-2, with 12 bases lining up with TRBD1. J lost 7 bases, V lost 3 bases, and 7 bases had no gene match. Per germline, CDR1 SGHNT and CDR2 YYREEE (reference sequence). This CDR3 is built from 16 residues. For the CDR3, the DNA is TGTGCCAGCAGCTGGGGACAGGGGGCAAACGTCGGGGAGCTGTTTTTT. It codes for CASSWGQGANVGELFF.

The CDR3 is CASMPARGSLGRQFF. CDR3 nucleotide sequence: TGTGCCAGCATGCCGGCGCGGGGGTCCCTGGGGCGGCAGTTCTTC. The V and J genes are TRBV5-6 and TRBJ2-1, with 7 bases that match TRBD2. The J segment lost 12 bases and the V segment lost 6 bases, leaving 18 bases of the junction unmatched. This CDR3 is 15 amino acids long. Per the germline V gene, CDR1 is SGHDT and CDR2 is YYEEEE.

V is TRBV2 and J is TRBJ1-3; D unresolved. The CDR3 covers 15 residues. V lost 6 bases, J lost 1 base, and 13 bases lay in between. Germline V gives CDR1 SNHLY, CDR2 FYNNEI. The CDR3 is CASRLSSDSGNTIYF. CDR3 bases: TGTGCCAGCAGACTGTCCTCGGATTCTGGAAACACCATATATTTT.

V is TRBV11-2 and J is TRBJ1-1; 9 positions agree with TRBD1. There are 14 residues in the CDR3. Trimming at V came to 5 bases and at J to 5 bases, leaving 6 bases not matched to a gene. From germline, CDR1 is SGHAT and CDR2 FQNNGV. The CDR3 region is CASSEQGARTEAFF. CDR3 in DNA: TGTGCCAGCAGCGAACAGGGGGCGAGGACTGAAGCTTTCTTT.

As concerns this clone: The junction and the germline gene differ at one end; a read error may be behind it. The chain is built from TRBV12-3 or TRBV12-4 and TRBJ1-1; D not certain. The CDR3 is 13 amino acids. The CDR3 coding sequence is TGTGCCAGCAGCCCGAGAATGAACTCTGAAGCTTTCTTT. This codes for CASSPRMNSEAFF.

The V and J genes are TRBV19 and TRBJ2-5; 7 bases align to TRBD1. Losses at the gene ends were 6 bases for V and 4 bases for J; bases not matched to a gene: 8. The CDR3 covers 14 residues. The V gene's germline CDR1 is LNHDA and CDR2 SQIVND (reference sequence). This CDR3 is CASSPTGVGETQYF. CDR3 DNA sequence: TGTGCCAGTAGCCCTACAGGGGTGGGAGAGACCCAGTACTTC. Variable domain in full (rest from reference TRBV19 and TRBJ2-5): DGGITQSPKYLFRKEGQNVTLSCEQNLNHDAMYWYRQDPGQGLRLIYYSQIVNDFQKGDIAEGYSVSREKKESFPLTVTSAQKNPTAFYLCASSPTGVGETQYFGPGTRLLVL.